The rows below give T cell receptor beta chains drawn from one sample of a study of cytomegalovirus exposure and HLA in healthy donors. TCRdb's copy holds only in-frame clones and misses some; the assay was immunoSEQ multiplex PCR. This sample has about 98,000 clones, with under 70% found just once. The sequencing sample was made of PBMCs. These receptor sequences come from a middle-aged man in good health and CMV-seronegative. Each CDR3 is given with its conserved first and last residue. Fields, in order: clone size, V gene, D gene, J gene, CDR3 protein, CDR3 DNA. D genes are given only for firm matches. Expanded clones are given a class, and other clones once, few, many or no size at all.

>-|TRBV29-1|-|TRBJ2-3
CSDPAPDTQYF
TGCAGCGACCCCGCGCCAGATACGCAGTATTTT
>-|TRBV6-1|TRBD1|TRBJ1-2
CASTLTGIYGYTF
TGTGCCAGCACTTTGACAGGGATCTATGGCTACACCTTC
>-|TRBV28|TRBD2|TRBJ2-5
CASVMGGQETQYF
TGTGCCAGCGTGATGGGAGGGCAAGAGACCCAGTACTTC
>-|TRBV9|TRBD2|TRBJ2-1
CASTVGRESYNEQFF
TGTGCCAGCACGGTGGGGCGGGAGTCCTACAATGAGCAGTTCTTC
>-|TRBV5-1|-|TRBJ1-1
CASSSSPTAQNTEAFF
TGCGCCAGCAGCTCGAGCCCGACAGCCCAGAACACTGAAGCTTTCTTT
>-|TRBV7-6|-|TRBJ2-1
CASSFLSNEQFF
TGTGCCAGCAGCTTCCTTAGCAATGAGCAGTTCTTC
>-|TRBV2|TRBD2|TRBJ2-1
CASRDLAGGYNEQFF
TGTGCCAGCAGGGATCTAGCGGGAGGGTACAATGAGCAGTTCTTC
>few|TRBV27|TRBD1|TRBJ2-7
CASSLQGDEQYF
TGTGCCAGCAGTCTTCAGGGGGACGAGCAGTACTTC
>-|TRBV10-3|-|TRBJ1-1
CAIQGLENTEAFF
TGTGCCATCCAGGGACTGGAGAACACTGAAGCTTTCTTT
>-|TRBV5-1|TRBD1|TRBJ2-7
CASSLGQGGYEQYF
TGCGCCAGCAGCTTGGGACAGGGTGGCTACGAGCAGTACTTC
>few|TRBV28|TRBD1|TRBJ1-2
CASSLPGQGRANYGYTF
TGTGCCAGCAGTTTGCCGGGACAGGGGAGGGCTAACTATGGCTACACCTTC
>-|TRBV11-3|-|TRBJ1-1
CASSLGRGSTEAFF
TGTGCCAGCAGCTTGGGCAGGGGAAGCACTGAAGCTTTCTTT
>once|TRBV5-1|TRBD1|TRBJ1-3
CASRTGQGRSGNTIYF
TGCGCCAGCAGGACCGGACAGGGTCGGTCTGGAAACACCATATATTTT
>-|TRBV19|-|TRBJ1-3
CASSTYQGTYSGNTIYF
TGTGCCAGTAGTACGTACCAGGGGACCTACTCTGGAAACACCATATATTTT
>-|TRBV11-2|-|TRBJ2-2
CASRRPGTFEELFF
TGTGCCAGCAGACGTCCCGGGACTTTTGAGGAGCTGTTTTTT
>-|TRBV18|-|TRBJ2-1
CASSPYNYNEQFF
TGTGCCAGCTCACCTTATAACTACAATGAGCAGTTCTTC
>-|TRBV7-3|TRBD1|TRBJ2-1
CASSRGQSSYNEQFF
TGTGCCAGCAGCCGGGGACAGAGCTCCTACAATGAGCAGTTCTTC
>-|TRBV10-3|-|TRBJ2-6
CAISENRAASGANVLTF
TGTGCCATCAGTGAGAACAGGGCAGCCTCTGGGGCCAACGTCCTGACTTTC
>-|TRBV28|-|TRBJ2-7
CASSTGFGEQYF
TGTGCCAGCAGCACAGGGTTCGGCGAGCAGTACTTC
>few|TRBV14|-|TRBJ2-7
CASSDISNTYEQYF
TGTGCCAGCAGCGACATATCGAATACCTACGAGCAGTACTTC
>once|TRBV2|TRBD2|TRBJ2-5
CASTGLAGNQETQYF
TGTGCCAGCACCGGACTAGCGGGGAATCAAGAGACCCAGTACTTC
>few|TRBV6-5|TRBD1|TRBJ2-5
CASKGQLQETQYF
TGTGCCAGCAAGGGACAGCTCCAAGAGACCCAGTACTTC
>few|TRBV28|-|TRBJ2-7
CASSLIGTYEQYF
TGTGCCAGCAGTTTAATCGGTACCTACGAGCAGTACTTC
>-|TRBV10-2|TRBD1|TRBJ1-1
CASRVDRGDTEAFF
TGCGCCAGCAGGGTGGACAGGGGGGACACTGAAGCTTTCTTT
>-|TRBV10-3|-|TRBJ1-2
CATGGGGYTF
TGTGCCACCGGGGGGGGTGGCTACACCTTC
>-|TRBV18|-|TRBJ2-7
CASSPSVYEQYF
TGTGCCAGCTCACCATCAGTATACGAGCAGTACTTC
>-|TRBV14|-|TRBJ2-3
CASSLRYGDTQYF
TGTGCCAGCAGCCTGAGATATGGAGATACGCAGTATTTT
>-|TRBV7-2|-|TRBJ2-7
CASRRRGGEFYEQYF
TGTGCCAGCAGGCGTCGAGGGGGAGAGTTCTACGAGCAGTACTTC
>-|TRBV27|TRBD2|TRBJ2-3
CASSLTSAISTDTQYF
TGTGCCAGCAGCTTGACTAGCGCGATTAGCACAGATACGCAGTATTTT
>-|TRBV30|TRBD2|TRBJ2-1
CAWSLTPGGNEQFF
TGTGCCTGGAGTCTCACTCCGGGGGGCAATGAGCAGTTCTTC
>-|TRBV11-3|-|TRBJ2-1
CASSLDGWPGEQFF
TGTGCCAGCAGCTTAGATGGGTGGCCGGGTGAGCAGTTCTTC
>-|TRBV6-5|-|TRBJ1-5
CASRPDRTRLPQHF
TGTGCCAGCAGACCCGACAGAACGCGGTTGCCCCAGCATTTT
>-|TRBV28|TRBD1|TRBJ2-7
CASSAVGQGWYEQYF
TGTGCCAGCAGTGCCGTCGGACAGGGATGGTACGAGCAGTACTTC
>once|TRBV7-2|TRBD2|TRBJ2-3
CASSLRAGAGDTQYF
TGTGCCAGCAGCTTACGAGCGGGGGCCGGAGATACGCAGTATTTT
>-|TRBV28|-|TRBJ2-7
CASSQPPGDYEQYF
TGTGCCAGCAGTCAACCCCCGGGGGATTACGAGCAGTACTTC
>-|TRBV7-2|TRBD1|TRBJ2-2
CASGLTGADTGELFF
TGTGCCAGCGGGTTGACAGGGGCCGACACCGGGGAGCTGTTTTTT
>-|TRBV30|-|TRBJ2-7
CAWSASSYEQYF
TGTGCCTGGAGTGCCTCCTCCTACGAGCAGTACTTC
>few|TRBV19|-|TRBJ1-4
CASSLRETQKLFF
TGTGCCAGTAGTTTACGCGAGACTCAAAAACTGTTTTTT
>-|TRBV7-3|TRBD2|TRBJ2-1
CASSLGPGTSGYNEQFF
TGTGCCAGCAGCTTAGGACCCGGGACTAGCGGATACAATGAGCAGTTCTTC
>-|TRBV21-1|-|TRBJ2-7
CASSKVSDRASSYEQYF
TGTGCCAGCAGCAAAGTGAGTGACAGGGCCTCCTCCTACGAGCAGTACTTC
>-|TRBV16|-|TRBJ1-4
CASSVDSYNEKLFF
TGTGCCAGCAGCGTGGACAGTTATAATGAAAAACTGTTTTTT
>once|TRBV7-8|TRBD2|TRBJ2-1
CASSDLAGNYNEQFF
TGTGCCAGCAGCGATCTAGCGGGGAACTACAATGAGCAGTTCTTC
>-|TRBV5-4|-|TRBJ2-7
CASSRGGGATNYEQYF
TGTGCCAGCAGCCGTGGGGGGGGCGCCACCAATTACGAGCAGTACTTC
>-|TRBV28|TRBD1|TRBJ2-7
CASSFSDRGPYF
TGTGCCAGCAGTTTTTCGGACAGGGGTCCGTACTTC
>few|TRBV27|TRBD1|TRBJ2-1
CASSLGTGGAQQFF
TGTGCCAGCAGTCTCGGGACAGGGGGCGCCCAGCAGTTCTTC
>-|TRBV5-1|-|TRBJ2-7
CATREGRASSYEQYF
TGCGCCACCAGAGAGGGTCGCGCCAGCTCCTACGAGCAGTACTTC
>-|TRBV11-2|TRBD2|TRBJ2-1
CASSPRGTSGYNEQFF
TGTGCCAGCAGCCCGAGGGGGACTAGCGGGTACAATGAGCAGTTCTTC
>-|TRBV10-3|-|TRBJ2-5
CAISESRAGLQETQYF
TGTGCCATCAGTGAGTCGAGGGCAGGCCTACAAGAGACCCAGTACTTC
>few|TRBV29-1|TRBD1|TRBJ2-3
CSVEDQDRGPDTQYF
TGCAGCGTTGAAGATCAGGACAGGGGGCCAGATACGCAGTATTTT
>-|TRBV13|-|TRBJ2-7
CASSLRRLGRFMGGEQYF
TGTGCCAGCAGCTTGCGACGATTGGGACGCTTCATGGGGGGCGAGCAGTACTTC
>few|TRBV10-3|TRBD2|TRBJ2-2
CAISGGEGLAENTGELFF
TGTGCCATCAGTGGAGGCGAGGGACTAGCGGAGAACACCGGGGAGCTGTTTTTT
>-|TRBV18|-|TRBJ2-3
CASSPMDSSRGDTQYF
TGTGCCAGCTCACCGATGGACAGCTCGAGAGGAGATACGCAGTATTTT